This is a list of T cell receptor beta chains from one sample in a study of control samples from healthy donors and cancer patients. Profiled with immunoSEQ multiplex PCR; TCRdb holds only in-frame clones, not every one. This table has some 54,000 clones, 95% to 97% appearing once. Sequences were obtained from blood. The receptors were gathered from a woman in her twenties or thirties in good health. The CDR3 runs from the conserved cysteine through the conserved F or W. Fields, in order: J gene, V gene, clone size, D gene, CDR3 protein, CDR3 DNA. The D gene is left open where the match is weak. Size is omitted from some rows. Given values are once, few, many or a class for expanded clones.

J: TRBJ2-5
V: TRBV9
size: -
D: -
CDR3: CASSVRAGETQYF
DNA: TGTGCCAGCAGCGTAAGGGCGGGGGAGACCCAGTACTTC

J: TRBJ2-1
V: TRBV7-7
size: -
D: -
CDR3: CASSHPQDPRHEQFF
DNA: TGTGCTAGCAGTCACCCCCAGGATCCGCGGCATGAGCAGTTCTTC

J: TRBJ2-5
V: TRBV24-1
size: -
D: TRBD2
CDR3: CATSDPPGTREETQYF
DNA: TGTGCCACCAGTGATCCACCCGGGACTAGAGAAGAGACCCAGTACTTC

J: TRBJ2-3
V: TRBV7-2
size: -
D: -
CDR3: CASSFLRTDTQYF
DNA: TGTGCCAGCAGCTTCTTGCGCACAGATACGCAGTATTTT

J: TRBJ2-7
V: TRBV14
size: -
D: TRBD1
CDR3: CASSRFGQGRYEQYF
DNA: TGTGCCAGCAGCCGCTTCGGACAGGGTCGCTACGAGCAGTACTTC

J: TRBJ2-3
V: TRBV3-1/TRBV3-2
size: -
D: -
CDR3: CASSQEPGPDTQYF
DNA: TGTGCCAGCAGCCAAGAGCCAGGCCCAGATACGCAGTATTTT

J: TRBJ1-5
V: TRBV12-5
size: -
D: -
CDR3: CASGLADRINQPQHF
DNA: TGTGCTAGTGGTTTGGCGGACAGAATCAATCAGCCCCAGCATTTT

J: TRBJ2-7
V: TRBV11-2
size: few
D: -
CDR3: CASSLGLGRDEQYF
DNA: TGTGCCAGCAGCTTAGGACTAGGAAGGGACGAGCAGTACTTC

J: TRBJ2-2
V: TRBV10-1
size: -
D: -
CDR3: CASSGLASTGELFF
DNA: TGCGCCAGCAGTGGGCTAGCTTCCACCGGGGAGCTGTTTTTT

J: TRBJ2-7
V: TRBV5-5
size: -
D: -
CDR3: CASSSGDSTYEQYF
DNA: TGTGCCAGCAGCTCGGGGGACAGCACCTACGAGCAGTACTTC

J: TRBJ2-7
V: TRBV2
size: -
D: TRBD1
CDR3: CASSSGTGKYEQYF
DNA: TGTGCCAGCTCCTCCGGGACAGGGAAATACGAGCAGTACTTC

J: TRBJ1-2
V: TRBV7-9
size: -
D: -
CDR3: CASSLGAGEALYGYTF
DNA: TGTGCCAGCAGCTTAGGTGCGGGGGAAGCACTTTATGGCTACACCTTC

J: TRBJ2-7
V: TRBV27
size: -
D: -
CDR3: CASSFSRLATIYEQYF
DNA: TGTGCCAGCAGTTTCTCAAGGCTAGCGACCATTTACGAGCAGTACTTC

J: TRBJ2-1
V: TRBV5-1
size: -
D: -
CDR3: CASSPGTNNEQFF
DNA: TGCGCCAGCAGCCCTGGGACAAACAATGAGCAGTTCTTC

J: TRBJ2-3
V: TRBV9
size: few
D: -
CDR3: CASSVEVGHNTDTQYF
DNA: TGTGCCAGCAGCGTAGAAGTGGGACACAACACAGATACGCAGTATTTT

J: TRBJ1-2
V: TRBV10-3
size: once
D: -
CDR3: CAISESRSAVGDYGYTF
DNA: TGTGCCATCAGTGAGTCGAGGTCGGCAGTCGGAGACTATGGCTACACCTTC

J: TRBJ2-4
V: TRBV21-1
size: -
D: -
CDR3: CASSKGTDTKNIQYF
DNA: TGTGCCAGCAGCAAAGGGACAGACACCAAAAACATTCAGTACTTC

J: TRBJ2-2
V: TRBV7-3
size: -
D: -
CDR3: CASRGSRDTGELFF
DNA: TGTGCCAGCAGGGGGAGTAGGGACACCGGGGAGCTGTTTTTT

J: TRBJ1-1
V: TRBV19
size: -
D: -
CDR3: CASSIIDANTEAFF
DNA: TGTGCCAGTAGTATTATTGACGCGAACACTGAAGCTTTCTTT

J: TRBJ1-1
V: TRBV5-6
size: -
D: -
CDR3: CASSLTENTEAFF
DNA: TGTGCCAGCAGCTTGACAGAAAACACTGAAGCTTTCTTT

J: TRBJ2-7
V: TRBV7-8
size: -
D: -
CDR3: CASSLDRAGYEQYF
DNA: TGTGCCAGCAGCTTAGACAGGGCGGGGTACGAGCAGTACTTC

J: TRBJ2-1
V: TRBV9
size: -
D: -
CDR3: CAGKKAASSYNEQFF
DNA: TGTGCCGGGAAGAAAGCGGCTAGCTCCTACAATGAGCAGTTCTTC

J: TRBJ1-2
V: TRBV28
size: -
D: -
CDR3: CASTVFPGNGYTF
DNA: TGTGCCAGCACAGTTTTTCCGGGGAACGGCTACACCTTC

J: TRBJ2-7
V: TRBV29-1
size: once
D: -
CDR3: CSVEWLRGSSYEQYF
DNA: TGCAGCGTTGAATGGTTACGGGGAAGCTCCTACGAGCAGTACTTC

J: TRBJ2-2
V: TRBV19
size: -
D: -
CDR3: CASMRNANTGELFF
DNA: TGTGCCAGTATGAGAAATGCGAACACCGGGGAGCTGTTTTTT

J: TRBJ2-7
V: TRBV6-6
size: -
D: -
CDR3: CASSYGAGMGYEQYF
DNA: TGTGCCAGCAGTTACGGAGCAGGGATGGGTTACGAGCAGTACTTC

J: TRBJ1-6
V: TRBV19
size: once
D: -
CDR3: CASSARGTDNSPLHF
DNA: TGTGCCAGTAGCGCCCGGGGGACTGATAATTCACCCCTCCACTTT

J: TRBJ2-1
V: TRBV6-1
size: -
D: -
CDR3: CASSELLQSLSYNEQFF
DNA: TGTGCCAGCAGTGAGCTCTTACAGTCGCTCTCCTACAATGAGCAGTTCTTC

J: TRBJ1-3
V: TRBV4-2
size: -
D: TRBD1
CDR3: CASSRGQGSAGNTIYF
DNA: TGTGCCAGCAGCCGCGGACAGGGAAGCGCTGGAAACACCATATATTTT

J: TRBJ2-1
V: TRBV19
size: -
D: -
CDR3: CASSIGFSSYNEQFF
DNA: TGTGCCAGTAGTATAGGCTTTAGCTCCTACAATGAGCAGTTCTTC

J: TRBJ2-7
V: TRBV5-8
size: -
D: -
CDR3: CASSYSGEQYF
DNA: TGTGCCAGCAGCTATAGCGGCGAGCAGTACTTC

J: TRBJ2-7
V: TRBV10-1
size: -
D: -
CDR3: CASSEGTHLWEQYF
DNA: TGCGCCAGCAGTGAGGGGACTCACCTTTGGGAGCAGTACTTC

J: TRBJ2-5
V: TRBV28
size: -
D: TRBD2
CDR3: CASSPPTSGQETQYF
DNA: TGTGCCAGCAGTCCTCCTACTAGCGGCCAAGAGACCCAGTACTTC

J: TRBJ1-5
V: TRBV2
size: -
D: -
CDR3: CASSEGVAGWQPQHF
DNA: TGTGCCAGCAGTGAGGGGGTGGCAGGGTGGCAGCCCCAGCATTTT

J: TRBJ1-1
V: TRBV5-4
size: -
D: -
CDR3: CASSLVPENTEAFF
DNA: TGTGCCAGCAGCTTGGTTCCAGAGAACACTGAAGCTTTCTTT

J: TRBJ2-7
V: TRBV13
size: -
D: -
CDR3: CASSPALNYEQYF
DNA: TGTGCCAGCAGCCCCGCCCTGAACTACGAGCAGTACTTC

J: TRBJ1-1
V: TRBV12-3/TRBV12-4
size: -
D: -
CDR3: CASSSRTGRAFF
DNA: TGTGCCAGCAGTAGTCGTACAGGGAGAGCTTTCTTT

J: TRBJ2-3
V: TRBV2
size: -
D: TRBD1
CDR3: CASSGRRTGGTDTQYF
DNA: TGTGCCAGCAGTGGGAGGAGGACAGGGGGCACAGATACGCAGTATTTT

J: TRBJ2-5
V: TRBV16
size: -
D: -
CDR3: CASSQGADLKTQYF
DNA: TGTGCCAGCAGCCAAGGGGCGGATTTGAAGACCCAGTACTTC

J: TRBJ2-7
V: TRBV29-1
size: -
D: -
CDR3: CSVGGRAVHEQYF
DNA: TGCAGCGTTGGTGGCAGGGCGGTCCACGAGCAGTACTTC

J: TRBJ2-1
V: TRBV9
size: once
D: -
CDR3: CASSVGPMGYASNEQFF
DNA: TGTGCCAGCAGCGTAGGGCCGATGGGTTATGCGAGTAATGAGCAGTTCTTC

J: TRBJ1-2
V: TRBV27
size: -
D: TRBD1
CDR3: CASSFGTGGTNYGYTF
DNA: TGTGCCAGCAGTTTTGGGACAGGCGGAACTAACTATGGCTACACCTTC

J: TRBJ2-1
V: TRBV27
size: -
D: TRBD2
CDR3: CASSWTSGQNNEQFF
DNA: TGTGCCAGCAGCTGGACTAGCGGGCAGAACAATGAGCAGTTCTTC

J: TRBJ1-1
V: TRBV6-6
size: -
D: -
CDR3: CASRGYGAEAFF
DNA: TGTGCCAGCAGGGGTTACGGAGCTGAAGCTTTCTTT

J: TRBJ1-5
V: TRBV6-1
size: -
D: TRBD1
CDR3: CASSETADRGLRGQPQHF
DNA: TGTGCCAGCAGTGAAACGGCGGACAGGGGCCTGAGGGGTCAGCCCCAGCATTTT

J: TRBJ2-3
V: TRBV27
size: -
D: TRBD2
CDR3: CASSSRLAGGTDTQYF
DNA: TGTGCCAGCAGTTCTAGACTAGCGGGGGGCACAGATACGCAGTATTTT

J: TRBJ1-5
V: TRBV28
size: -
D: -
CDR3: CASSALGPGQPQHF
DNA: TGTGCCAGCAGTGCCCTCGGGCCGGGGCAGCCCCAGCATTTT